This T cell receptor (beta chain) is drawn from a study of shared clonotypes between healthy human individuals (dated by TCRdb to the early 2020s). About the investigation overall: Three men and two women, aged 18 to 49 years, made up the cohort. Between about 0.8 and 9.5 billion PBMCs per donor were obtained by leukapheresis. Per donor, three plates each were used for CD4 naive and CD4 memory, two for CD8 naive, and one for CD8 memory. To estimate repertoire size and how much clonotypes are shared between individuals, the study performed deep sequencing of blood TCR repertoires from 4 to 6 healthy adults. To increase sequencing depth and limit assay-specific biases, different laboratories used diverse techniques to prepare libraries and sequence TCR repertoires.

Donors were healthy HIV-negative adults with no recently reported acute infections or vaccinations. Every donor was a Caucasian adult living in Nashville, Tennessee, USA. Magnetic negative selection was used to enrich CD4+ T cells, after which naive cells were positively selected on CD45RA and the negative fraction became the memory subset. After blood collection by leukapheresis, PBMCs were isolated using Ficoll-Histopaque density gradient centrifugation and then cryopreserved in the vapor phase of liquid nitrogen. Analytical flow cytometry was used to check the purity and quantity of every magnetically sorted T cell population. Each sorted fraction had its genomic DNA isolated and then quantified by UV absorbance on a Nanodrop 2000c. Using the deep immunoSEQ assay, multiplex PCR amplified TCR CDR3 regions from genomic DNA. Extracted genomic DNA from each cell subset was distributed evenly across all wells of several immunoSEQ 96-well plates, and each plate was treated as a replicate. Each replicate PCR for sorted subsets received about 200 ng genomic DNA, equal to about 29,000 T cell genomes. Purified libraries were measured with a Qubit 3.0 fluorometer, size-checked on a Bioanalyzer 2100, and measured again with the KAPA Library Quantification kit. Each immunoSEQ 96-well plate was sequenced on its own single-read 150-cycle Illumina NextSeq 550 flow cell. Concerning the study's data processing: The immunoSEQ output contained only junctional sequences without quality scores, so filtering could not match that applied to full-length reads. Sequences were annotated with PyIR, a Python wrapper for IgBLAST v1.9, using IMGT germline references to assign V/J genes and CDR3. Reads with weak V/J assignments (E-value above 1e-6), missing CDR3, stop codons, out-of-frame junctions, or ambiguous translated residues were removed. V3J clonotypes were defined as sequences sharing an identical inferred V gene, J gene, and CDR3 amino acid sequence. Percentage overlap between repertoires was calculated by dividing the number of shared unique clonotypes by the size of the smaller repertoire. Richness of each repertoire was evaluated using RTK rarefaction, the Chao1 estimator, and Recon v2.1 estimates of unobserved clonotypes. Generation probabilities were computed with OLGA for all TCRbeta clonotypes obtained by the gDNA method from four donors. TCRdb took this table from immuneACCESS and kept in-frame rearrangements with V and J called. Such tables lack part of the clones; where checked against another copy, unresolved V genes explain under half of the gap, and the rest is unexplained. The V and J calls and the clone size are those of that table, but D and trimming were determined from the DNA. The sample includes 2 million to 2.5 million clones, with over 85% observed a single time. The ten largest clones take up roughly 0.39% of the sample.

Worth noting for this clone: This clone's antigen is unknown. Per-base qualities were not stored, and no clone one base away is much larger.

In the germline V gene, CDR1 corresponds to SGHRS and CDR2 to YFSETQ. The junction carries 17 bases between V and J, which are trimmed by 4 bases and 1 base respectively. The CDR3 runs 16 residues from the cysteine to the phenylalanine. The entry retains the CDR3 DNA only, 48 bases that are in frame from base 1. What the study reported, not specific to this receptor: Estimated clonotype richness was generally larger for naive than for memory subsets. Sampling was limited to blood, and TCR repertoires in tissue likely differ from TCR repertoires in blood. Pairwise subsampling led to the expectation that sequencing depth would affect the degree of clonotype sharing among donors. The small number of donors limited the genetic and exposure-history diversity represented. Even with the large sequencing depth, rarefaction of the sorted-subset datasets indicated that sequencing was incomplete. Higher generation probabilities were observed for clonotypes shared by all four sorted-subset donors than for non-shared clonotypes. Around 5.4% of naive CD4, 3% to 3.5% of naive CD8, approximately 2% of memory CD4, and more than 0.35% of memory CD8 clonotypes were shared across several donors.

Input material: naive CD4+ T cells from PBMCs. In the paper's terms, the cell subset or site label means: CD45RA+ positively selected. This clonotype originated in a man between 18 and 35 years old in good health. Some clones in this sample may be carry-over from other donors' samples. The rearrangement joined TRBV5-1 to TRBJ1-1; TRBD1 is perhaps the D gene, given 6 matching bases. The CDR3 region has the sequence CASSPLSGGRNTEAFF. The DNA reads TGCGCCAGCAGCCCCCTCTCCGGGGGCCGGAACACTGAAGCTTTCTTT.